A selection of T cell receptor beta chains follows, all from one sample in a study of human T cells and chemical hapten exposure. Each CDR3 protein gets one entry after TCRdb re-called the reads with MiXCR. This sample has around 120,000 distinct CDR3 sequences, with about 8.9% found just once. The sequencing input was whole blood. The receptors come from a human donor in good health. Some clones in this sample may be carry-over from other donors' samples. Both conserved end residues are part of each CDR3.

v_call: TRBV5-8
j_call: TRBJ1-2
cdr3_aa: CASSNPGHGAGGYTF

v_call: TRBV6-5
j_call: TRBJ2-7
cdr3_aa: CASSYSRPGGDSYEQYF

v_call: TRBV10-2
j_call: TRBJ2-1
cdr3_aa: CASGMTRAGEQFF

v_call: TRBV20-1
j_call: TRBJ2-5
cdr3_aa: CSARDPRGAETQYF

v_call: TRBV7-2
j_call: TRBJ1-2
cdr3_aa: CASSPRDFGYGYTF

v_call: TRBV18
j_call: TRBJ2-7
cdr3_aa: CASSLLGQDAREQYF

v_call: TRBV5-1
j_call: TRBJ2-7
cdr3_aa: CASSLGPEQYF

v_call: TRBV6-5
j_call: TRBJ1-5
cdr3_aa: CASSRTGSNQPQHF

v_call: TRBV7-9
j_call: TRBJ2-1
cdr3_aa: CASSLAVLTNEQFF

v_call: TRBV2
j_call: TRBJ2-2
cdr3_aa: CASSEAGGDTGELFF

v_call: TRBV20-1
j_call: TRBJ2-2
cdr3_aa: CSARDRSGTGELFF

v_call: TRBV20-1
j_call: TRBJ2-1
cdr3_aa: CSARDPRLAGYYNEQFF

v_call: TRBV10-2
j_call: TRBJ1-1
cdr3_aa: CASSGEMNTEAFF

v_call: TRBV7-9
j_call: TRBJ2-1
cdr3_aa: CASSLLLEASSYNEQFF

v_call: TRBV6-1
j_call: TRBJ1-2
cdr3_aa: CASTWTGQGSGYTF

v_call: TRBV6-2/TRBV6-3
j_call: TRBJ2-1
cdr3_aa: CASSYSHNEQFF

v_call: TRBV6-6
j_call: TRBJ2-2
cdr3_aa: CASRPISTGELFF

v_call: TRBV11-2
j_call: TRBJ2-7
cdr3_aa: CASSSRTDTESSYEQYF

v_call: TRBV5-6
j_call: TRBJ2-7
cdr3_aa: CASSMWDSPSYEQYF

v_call: TRBV29-1
j_call: TRBJ2-1
cdr3_aa: CSVVGLAVGSEQFF

v_call: TRBV7-9
j_call: TRBJ2-7
cdr3_aa: CASSLRLAGPYEQYF

v_call: TRBV15
j_call: TRBJ2-4
cdr3_aa: CATSRIGQGLGYF

v_call: TRBV19
j_call: TRBJ1-1
cdr3_aa: CASSPRDGEAFF

v_call: TRBV9
j_call: TRBJ2-5
cdr3_aa: CASSAGFGGLETQYF

v_call: TRBV27
j_call: TRBJ2-5
cdr3_aa: CASSLWGEETQYF

v_call: TRBV6-5
j_call: TRBJ2-7
cdr3_aa: CASSSTPRRNSYEQYF